These 8 T cell receptor beta chains came from one sample sequenced in a study of monozygotic twins with inflammatory bowel disease. Using the 5' RACE reads, TCRdb records one entry per CDR3 protein without DNA. Its listing shows 200,000 to 250,000 distinct CDR3 sequences. The specimen sequenced was blood. The source is a human donor with ulcerative colitis or Crohn's disease, or a healthy co-twin of an affected twin (not recorded which).

V and J are TRBV7-9 and TRBJ2-2; there is no DNA to check the TCRdb D call of TRBD1. The CDR3 totals 15 residues. The V gene's germline CDR1 is SEHNR and CDR2 FQNEAQ (reference sequence). The CDR3 is CASSQTGGGTGELFF.

This chain joins TRBV7-9 and TRBJ2-2. This CDR3 region has 14 residues. Germline CDR1 reads SEHNR; CDR2 reads FQNEAQ (reference sequence). The chain's CDR3 is CASSPDMNTGELFF.

This chain uses TRBV20-1 with TRBJ1-1. Per the germline V gene, CDR1 is DFQATT and CDR2 is SNEGSKA (reference sequence). CDR3 length: 13 residues. This chain's CDR3 is CSARVGRVTEAFF.

J is TRBJ2-1 and V is TRBV7-9; as DNA is missing, the TRBD2 call by TCRdb cannot be tested. Germline assignment: CDR1 SEHNR and CDR2 FQNEAQ (reference sequence). The CDR3 has 15 residues. The CDR3 here is CASSLAASGVDEQFF.

This chain links TRBV20-1 with TRBJ1-1. The germline V gene encodes CDR1 DFQATT and CDR2 SNEGSKA (reference sequence). The CDR3 is 15 residues long. The CDR3 reads CSARDPSGWGTEAFF.

This rearrangement joins TRBV5-1 to TRBJ1-6; TCRdb reports TRBD1, a call that lacks DNA to check it against. This CDR3 contains 15 residues. CDR1 is SGHRS and CDR2 is YFSETQ in the germline V gene. Here the CDR3 reads CASRDRGLRNSPLHF.

V and J are TRBV7-8 and TRBJ1-2; TCRdb proposes TRBD1, but this gene call is untestable without DNA. CDR3 size: 14 residues. The germline gives CDR1 SGHVS, CDR2 FQNEAQ. The CDR3: CASSPPDRSLGYTF. Full variable domain (missing parts from reference TRBV7-8 and TRBJ1-2): GAGVSQSPRYKVAKRGQDVALRCDPISGHVSLFWYQQALGQGPEFLTYFQNEAQLDKSGLPSDRFFAERPEGSVSTLKIQRTQQEDSAVYLCASSPPDRSLGYTFGSGTRLTVV.

V is TRBV18 and J is TRBJ2-7; there is no DNA to check the TCRdb D call of TRBD1. This CDR3 region has 16 residues. Per germline, CDR1 KGHSH and CDR2 LQKENI. The CDR3 sequence: CASSSDRGEGYYEQYF.